The 5 T cell receptor beta chains reported below all come from one sample, sequenced in a study of blood T cell repertoires in COVID-19. Only in-frame clones appear in the TCRdb table, and some are missing; sequencing was by immunoSEQ multiplex PCR. The table shows around 180,000 clones, with approximately 85% occurring only once. Sequences were obtained from peripheral blood. These receptor sequences come from a woman of 80 years or more with acute or convalescent COVID-19.

The chain couples TRBV9 to TRBJ2-3; D possibly corresponds to TRBD2 (6 bases). Germline lookup yields CDR1 SGDLS and CDR2 YYNGEE. The CDR3 length is 14 residues. Trimming pared 0 bases from V and 6 bases from J, leaving 11 bases between. Written as DNA, the CDR3 is TGTGCCAGCAGCGTAGCCCAGAGCGGGGATACGCAGTATTTT. As protein: CASSVAQSGDTQYF.

J is TRBJ2-6 and V is TRBV6-4, with TRBD1 matching 7 bases. The CDR3 loop spans 15 amino acids. The V gene's germline CDR1 is MRHNA and CDR2 SNTAGT. J gave up 2 bases and V 3 bases, and 1 base lay outside the gene matches. The CDR3 is CASSEGTAGANVLTF. DNA for the CDR3: TGTGCCAGCAGTGAAGGGACAGCTGGGGCCAACGTCCTGACTTTC.

V and J are TRBV19 and TRBJ1-4, with 9 bases matching TRBD1. Trimming at V came to 3 bases and at J to 8 bases, leaving 7 bases not matched to a gene. The CDR3 loop spans 15 amino acids. CDR1 and CDR2 (germline): LNHDA, SQIVND (reference sequence). CDR3 sequence reads: CASSMVGQGGEKLFF. For the CDR3, the DNA is TGTGCCAGTAGTATGGTGGGACAGGGTGGCGAAAAACTGTTTTTT.

The J gene is TRBJ1-4, the V gene TRBV6-1, with 9 bases identical to TRBD1. In germline, CDR1 is MNHNS, CDR2 SASEGT. V lost 11 bases, J lost 8 bases, and 6 bases stayed unmatched. The CDR3 runs to 12 residues. The CDR3 region has the DNA TGTGCCTCGACAGGGGGGAGGGAAAAACTGTTTTTT. Protein sequence: CASTGGREKLFF.

The V and J genes are TRBV27 and TRBJ2-1; 8 bases line up with TRBD2. CDR3 length: 20 residues. Germline V CDR1 and CDR2: MNHEY, SMNVEV (reference sequence). Losses at the gene ends were 6 bases for V and 6 bases for J; bases not matched to a gene: 25. This chain's CDR3 is CASSRLSMLLTSGRSNEQFF. The CDR3 DNA reads as TGTGCCAGCAGCCGACTGTCCATGCTGCTAACTAGCGGCCGATCCAATGAGCAGTTCTTC.